The 3 T cell receptor beta chains presented below share a single source sample, sequenced in a study of monozygotic twins with inflammatory bowel disease. One entry per CDR3 protein, without DNA, is what TCRdb gives after re-calling the 5' RACE reads. This sample lists 300,000 to 400,000 distinct CDR3 sequences; its ten largest clones have 2% to 3%. Material: blood. The receptors here all came from a human donor with ulcerative colitis or Crohn's disease, or a healthy co-twin of an affected twin (not recorded which).

This chain links TRBV5-1 with TRBJ2-2; TCRdb picks TRBD1, but there is no DNA to check that call. The CDR3 has 17 residues. Germline loops: CDR1 SGHRS, CDR2 YFSETQ. CDR3 sequence reads: CASSRHPGTENTGELFF.

This chain uses TRBV6-2 or TRBV6-3 with TRBJ2-7; the TCRdb D gene call, TRBD2, has no DNA to confirm it. This CDR3 has 17 amino acids. Germline-derived CDR1 and CDR2 are MNHEY and SVGEGT. The CDR3 sequence: CASRRMGLAFHSYEQYF.

The rearrangement joins TRBV12-3 or TRBV12-4 to TRBJ2-7; TCRdb designates TRBD1, a call that cannot be tested without DNA. This CDR3 is built from 16 residues. This chain's CDR3 is CASRKSGEGARYEQYF.